This T cell receptor (beta chain) is from a study of blood T cell repertoires in COVID-19. Background on the study: From the United States, Italy and Spain came samples of acute and convalescent COVID-19. The analysed material was cDNA or gDNA that came from T cells, B-cell-depleted T cells, or PBMCs.

Data came from immunoSEQ multiplex PCR; TCRdb stores just in-frame clones and leaves some out. The table has 120,000 to 150,000 clones, over 80% seen once; the top ten hold 6.2%. Germline CDR1 MNHEY, CDR2 SMNVEV (reference sequence). CDR3 length: 14 amino acids. V lost 2 bases and J lost 1; bases outside the gene matches: 1. The chain joins TRBV27 to TRBJ2-7, with 8 positions matching TRBD2. The receptor was derived from a woman aged 40 to 50 who had recovered from COVID-19. Material for sequencing was PBMCs or T cells enriched from blood (not recorded which). CDR3 in amino acids: CASSLIAGSYEQYF. The CDR3 DNA sequence: TGTGCCAGCAGTTTAATAGCGGGGTCCTACGAGCAGTACTTC.